The 4 T cell receptor beta chains below were found in one sample sequenced in a study of beta chain features in type 1 diabetes. Every bit of the isolated RNA underwent reverse transcription, so sequencing read expressed TCRB transcripts. The method was immunoSEQ multiplex PCR; TCRdb's version includes in-frame clones alone and lacks a portion of them. The profile shows about 230,000 clones, 9% to 10% of them singletons. The sample taken for sequencing was naive CD4+ T cells from blood. These receptors originate from a woman in her late teens or twenties in good health.

A note on this clone: Other DNA sequences in the sample encode the same CDR3. The chain carries TRBV2 and TRBJ1-1; no definite D call. This CDR3 is 11 amino acids long. The V and J ends lost 8 bases and 0 bases respectively, with 4 bases between them. Germline-derived CDR1 and CDR2 are SNHLY and FYNNEI. CDR3: CASSMNTEAFF. CDR3 sequence (DNA): TGTGCCAGCTCCATGAACACTGAAGCTTTCTTT.

This clone came up many times. The CDR3 here is CASSTNQGRGTGELFF. The CDR3 DNA follows: TGTGCCAGCAGCACAAACCAGGGGCGCGGAACCGGGGAGCTGTTTTTT. The chain is built from TRBV7-9 and TRBJ2-2, with a tentative D call TRBD1 (6 bases). Between the trimmed V and J ends, which lost 5 bases and 5 bases, there was a span of 18 bases. Germline V gene data show CDR1 as SEHNR and CDR2 as FQNEAQ (reference sequence). The CDR3 length is 16 residues.

Of note for this clone: The sample holds other DNA sequences that translate to the same CDR3. The chain uses TRBV5-1 and TRBJ2-5; a weak D match, TRBD2 (6 bases). Germline CDR1 and CDR2: SGHRS and YFSETQ. This CDR3 has 14 residues. Trimming cost V 2 bases and J 5 bases, with 13 bases left between them. The CDR3 DNA follows: TGCGCCAGCAGCTTCGGGGGTGCTGGGGAGACCCAGTACTTC. Its protein product is CASSFGGAGETQYF.

This rearrangement joins TRBV5-4 to TRBJ1-1; tentative D call: TRBD1 (6 bases). This CDR3 contains 14 residues. Trimming removed 4 bases at V and 3 bases at J, with 13 bases between. CDR1 SGHNT and CDR2 YYREEE come from the germline V gene (reference sequence). The CDR3 sequence: CASSGRGGDTEAFF. The CDR3 DNA reads as TGTGCCAGCAGCGGAAGAGGGGGGGACACTGAAGCTTTCTTT.